This TCR beta chain was recorded in a study of blood T cell repertoires in COVID-19. Study at large: Acute and convalescent COVID-19 samples came from the United States, Italy and Spain.

V was cut by 2 bases and J by 8 bases, with 12 bases left in between. The CDR3 covers 13 residues. CDR1 SGHAT and CDR2 FQNNGV come from the germline V gene. In the original processing: Estimation of nucleated cell counts relied on the amplification of reference gene primers. Method: immunoSEQ multiplex PCR; TCRdb's copy keeps in-frame clones and lacks some. V and J calls and clone size come straight from that table; D and trimming were deduced from the DNA. The table has 15,000 to 20,000 clones, 75% to 95% seen once. The chain links TRBV11-2 to TRBJ1-2, with unresolved D. The sequenced material came from peripheral blood. This TCR derives from a human donor in a cohort sampled during active COVID-19. The CDR3: CASSLILRGGYTF. The DNA for the CDR3 is TGTGCCAGCAGCTTAATCCTTCGGGGAGGCTACACCTTC.